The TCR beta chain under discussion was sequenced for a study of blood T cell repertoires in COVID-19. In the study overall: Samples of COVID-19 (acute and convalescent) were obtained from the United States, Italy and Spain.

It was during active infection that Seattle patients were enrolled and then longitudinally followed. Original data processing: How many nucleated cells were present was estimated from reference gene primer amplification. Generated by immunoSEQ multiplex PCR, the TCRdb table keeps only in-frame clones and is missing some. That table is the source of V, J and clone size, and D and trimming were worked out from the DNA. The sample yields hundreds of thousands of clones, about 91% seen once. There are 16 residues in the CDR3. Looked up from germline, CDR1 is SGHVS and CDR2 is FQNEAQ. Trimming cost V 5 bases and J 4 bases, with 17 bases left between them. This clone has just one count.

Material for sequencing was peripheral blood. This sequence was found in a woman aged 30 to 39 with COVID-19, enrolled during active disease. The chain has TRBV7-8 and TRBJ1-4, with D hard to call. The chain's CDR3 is CASSTDLMSFNEKLFF. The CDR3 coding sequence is TGTGCCAGCAGCACGGACTTGATGTCCTTTAATGAAAAACTGTTTTTT. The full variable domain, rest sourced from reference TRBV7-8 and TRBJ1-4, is GAGVSQSPRYKVAKRGQDVALRCDPISGHVSLFWYQQALGQGPEFLTYFQNEAQLDKSGLPSDRFFAERPEGSVSTLKIQRTQQEDSAVYLCASSTDLMSFNEKLFFGSGTQLSVL.